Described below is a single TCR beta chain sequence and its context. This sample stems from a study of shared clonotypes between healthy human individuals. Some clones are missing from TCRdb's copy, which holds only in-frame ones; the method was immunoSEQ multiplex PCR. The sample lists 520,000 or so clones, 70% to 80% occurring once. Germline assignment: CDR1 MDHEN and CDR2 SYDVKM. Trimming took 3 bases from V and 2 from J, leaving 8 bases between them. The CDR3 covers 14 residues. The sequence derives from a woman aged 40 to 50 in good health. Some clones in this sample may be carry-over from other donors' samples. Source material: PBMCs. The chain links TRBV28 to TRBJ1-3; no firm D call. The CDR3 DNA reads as TGTGCCAGCAGTTTGGCCGGGACTGGAAACACCATATATTTT. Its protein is CASSLAGTGNTIYF.